The rows below give T cell receptor beta chains drawn from one sample of a study of esophageal squamous cell carcinoma under preoperative chemotherapy. TCRdb itself ran the PCR reads through MiXCR, one entry per CDR3 protein. The profile shows tens of thousands of distinct CDR3 sequences, roughly half of them singletons. Sampling was conducted from a patient given preoperative chemotherapy. These receptors all stem from a human donor with esophageal squamous cell carcinoma. The donor label of this sample is uncertain. CDR3s include the opening cysteine and the closing phenylalanine or tryptophan. The D gene is left open where the match is weak. For some rows the clone size is stated as once, few or many, or as a class when expanded; others skip it.

cdr3_nt: TGTGCCAGCAGCCTAGGGGGACTGTACGAGCAGTACTTC; cdr3_aa: CASSLGGLYEQYF; d_call: .; j_call: TRBJ2-7; clone_size: .; cdr3_length: 13; v_call: TRBV14
cdr3_nt: TGTGCCAGCAGCCCCCAAAGTGCGGGACTCGGGGCCAACGTCCTGACTTTC; cdr3_aa: CASSPQSAGLGANVLTF; d_call: .; j_call: TRBJ2-6; clone_size: .; cdr3_length: 17; v_call: TRBV7-9
cdr3_nt: TGCGCCAGCAGCTTGAATAGGGCGGGAGGAATGGATACGCAGTATTTT; cdr3_aa: CASSLNRAGGMDTQYF; d_call: TRBD2; j_call: TRBJ2-3; clone_size: many; cdr3_length: 16; v_call: TRBV5-1
cdr3_nt: TGTGCCAGCAGCTTAGGGGGCCTCAGCACCGGGGCGCAGTATTTT; cdr3_aa: CASSLGGLSTGAQYF; d_call: .; j_call: TRBJ2-3; clone_size: .; cdr3_length: 15; v_call: TRBV7-2
cdr3_nt: TGTGCCAGCAGCGTATGGGGGCAGTGTGCTGCAGACACGCAGTATTTT; cdr3_aa: CASSVWGQCAADTQYF; d_call: .; j_call: TRBJ2-3; clone_size: .; cdr3_length: 16; v_call: TRBV7-3
cdr3_nt: TGTGCGAGCAGTGGATTGGGGCTGTGCGCCAAAAACATGCAGTACTTC; cdr3_aa: CASSGLGLCAKNMQYF; d_call: .; j_call: TRBJ2-4; clone_size: .; cdr3_length: 16; v_call: TRBV25-1
cdr3_nt: TGTGCCAGCAGCTTAGGCTCCTACGAGCAGTACTTC; cdr3_aa: CASSLGSYEQYF; d_call: .; j_call: TRBJ2-7; clone_size: few; cdr3_length: 12; v_call: TRBV7-2
cdr3_nt: TGTGCCAGTAGTATTGCGGCGGACTCCTACGAGCAGTACTTC; cdr3_aa: CASSIAADSYEQYF; d_call: .; j_call: TRBJ2-7; clone_size: many; cdr3_length: 14; v_call: TRBV19
cdr3_nt: TGTGCCAGCAGCTTAGCTTGGGGGGCTGGAAACACCATATATTTT; cdr3_aa: CASSLAWGAGNTIYF; d_call: .; j_call: TRBJ1-3; clone_size: .; cdr3_length: 15; v_call: TRBV7-2
cdr3_nt: TGTGCCAGCAGCTTAATTTTTGCGAACAATGAGCAGTTCTTC; cdr3_aa: CASSLIFANNEQFF; d_call: .; j_call: TRBJ2-1; clone_size: .; cdr3_length: 14; v_call: TRBV11-2
cdr3_nt: TGTGCCAGCAGCTTGGGGCCCGGGGGAGGGGACAAAAACACCCAGTACTTC; cdr3_aa: CASSLGPGGGDKNTQYF; d_call: .; j_call: TRBJ2-4; clone_size: .; cdr3_length: 17; v_call: TRBV7-3
cdr3_nt: TGTGCCAGCAGCTTAGATGACCGTGAGCAGTTCTTT; cdr3_aa: CASSLDDREQFF; d_call: .; j_call: TRBJ2-3; clone_size: .; cdr3_length: 12; v_call: TRBV7-9
cdr3_nt: TGTGCTAGCAGCGTCGGTCCGGCTAGCGGAATCCAAGAGACCCAGTACTTC; cdr3_aa: CASSVGPASGIQETQYF; d_call: TRBD2; j_call: TRBJ2-5; clone_size: .; cdr3_length: 17; v_call: TRBV7-7
cdr3_nt: TGCGCCAGCACCGCGAGGGGCTCCTACAATGAGCAGTTCTTC; cdr3_aa: CASTARGSYNEQFF; d_call: .; j_call: TRBJ2-1; clone_size: many; cdr3_length: 14; v_call: TRBV5-1
cdr3_nt: TGCGCCAGCAGCTTGGCTAGCGGGAGGGAGACCCAGTACTTC; cdr3_aa: CASSLASGRETQYF; d_call: TRBD2; j_call: TRBJ2-5; clone_size: few; cdr3_length: 14; v_call: TRBV5-1
cdr3_nt: TGCGCCAGCAGTCCCGGGACAGGGGGCCAGCCCCAGCATTTT; cdr3_aa: CASSPGTGGQPQHF; d_call: TRBD1; j_call: TRBJ1-5; clone_size: .; cdr3_length: 14; v_call: TRBV10-2
cdr3_nt: TGTGGCGGCACGGGGCGGGGAGCCAAAGATATTCAGTACTTC; cdr3_aa: CGGTGRGAKDIQYF; d_call: .; j_call: TRBJ2-4; clone_size: .; cdr3_length: 14; v_call: TRBV7-2
cdr3_nt: TGTGCCAGCAGCTTAGACGGGAACTACGAGCAGTACTTC; cdr3_aa: CASSLDGNYEQYF; d_call: .; j_call: TRBJ2-7; clone_size: .; cdr3_length: 13; v_call: TRBV7-3
cdr3_nt: TGTGCCAGCAGTCCCGGGACAGGGGCGACATGGCCTGGCTACACCTTC; cdr3_aa: CASSPGTGATWPGYTF; d_call: TRBD1; j_call: TRBJ1-2; clone_size: few; cdr3_length: 16; v_call: TRBV5-6
cdr3_nt: TGTGCCAGCAGTGCGGGGGGCGGGGGTCGAGCCAAAGAGACCCAGTACTTC; cdr3_aa: CASSAGGGGRAKETQYF; d_call: .; j_call: TRBJ2-5; clone_size: .; cdr3_length: 17; v_call: TRBV6-1
cdr3_nt: TGTGCCAGCAGCTTAGAACCGGAGACCACCGGGGAGCTGTTTTTT; cdr3_aa: CASSLEPETTGELFF; d_call: .; j_call: TRBJ2-2; clone_size: few; cdr3_length: 15; v_call: TRBV7-2
cdr3_nt: TGTGCCAGCAGCCGGTCAGGGGGCTTTGAGACCCAGTACTTC; cdr3_aa: CASSRSGGFETQYF; d_call: TRBD1; j_call: TRBJ2-5; clone_size: .; cdr3_length: 14; v_call: TRBV7-3
cdr3_nt: TGTGCGGGTACCGGGGGCCGGGCCAAAGACACCCAGTACTTC; cdr3_aa: CAGTGGRAKDTQYF; d_call: .; j_call: TRBJ2-5; clone_size: few; cdr3_length: 14; v_call: TRBV12-3/TRBV12-4
cdr3_nt: TGTGCCATCAGTGAGTCTGAAGGGTTCACCTACAATGAGCAGTTCTTC; cdr3_aa: CAISESEGFTYNEQFF; d_call: .; j_call: TRBJ2-1; clone_size: many; cdr3_length: 16; v_call: TRBV10-3
cdr3_nt: TGTGCCAGCAGCCAAGTAGCATCCTACGAGCAGTACTTC; cdr3_aa: CASSQVASYEQYF; d_call: .; j_call: TRBJ2-7; clone_size: many; cdr3_length: 13; v_call: TRBV14
cdr3_nt: TGTGCCACCTCTCAGGCAGGGAGCTCCTACAATGAGCAGTTCTTC; cdr3_aa: CATSQAGSSYNEQFF; d_call: .; j_call: TRBJ2-1; clone_size: .; cdr3_length: 15; v_call: TRBV10-3